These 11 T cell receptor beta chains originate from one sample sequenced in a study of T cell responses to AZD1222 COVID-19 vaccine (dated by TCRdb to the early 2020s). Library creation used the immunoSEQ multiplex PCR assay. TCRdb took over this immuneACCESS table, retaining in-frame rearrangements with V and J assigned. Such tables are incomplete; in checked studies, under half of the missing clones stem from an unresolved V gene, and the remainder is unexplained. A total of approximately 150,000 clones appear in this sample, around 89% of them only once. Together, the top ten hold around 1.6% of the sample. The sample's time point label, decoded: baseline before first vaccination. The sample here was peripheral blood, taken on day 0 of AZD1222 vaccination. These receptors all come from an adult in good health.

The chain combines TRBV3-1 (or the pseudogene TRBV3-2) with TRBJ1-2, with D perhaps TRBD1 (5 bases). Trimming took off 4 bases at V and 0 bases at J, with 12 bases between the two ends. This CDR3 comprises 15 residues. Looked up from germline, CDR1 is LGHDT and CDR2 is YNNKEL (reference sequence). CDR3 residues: CASSRGGSSNYGYTF. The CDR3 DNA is TGTGCCAGCAGCCGGGGGGGGTCGTCTAACTATGGCTACACCTTC.

CDR3 DNA sequence: TGTGCCAGCAGCAAGGGGGGATATCAGCCCCAGCATTTT. Translating gives CASSKGGYQPQHF. The V and J genes are TRBV27 and TRBJ1-5, with D possibly matching TRBD1 (6 bases). The CDR3 runs 13 residues. The V end was cut by 6 bases, the J end by 5 bases, with 11 bases between. In germline, CDR1 is MNHEY, CDR2 SMNVEV (reference sequence).

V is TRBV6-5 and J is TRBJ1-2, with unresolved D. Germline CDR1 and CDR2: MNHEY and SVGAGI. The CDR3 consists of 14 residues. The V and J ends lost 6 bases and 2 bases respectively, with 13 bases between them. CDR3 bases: TGTGCCAGCAGCACCAGCCTCCTCAACTATGGCTACACCTTC. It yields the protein CASSTSLLNYGYTF.

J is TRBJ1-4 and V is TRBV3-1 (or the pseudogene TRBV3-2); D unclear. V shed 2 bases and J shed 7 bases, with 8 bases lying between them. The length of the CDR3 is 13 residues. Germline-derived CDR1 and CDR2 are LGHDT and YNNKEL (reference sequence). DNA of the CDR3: TGTGCCAGCAGCCAAAGGTTTGGTGAAAAACTGTTTTTT. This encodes CASSQRFGEKLFF.

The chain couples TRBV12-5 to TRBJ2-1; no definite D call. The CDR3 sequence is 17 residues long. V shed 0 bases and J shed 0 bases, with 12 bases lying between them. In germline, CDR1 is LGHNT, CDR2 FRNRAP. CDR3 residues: CASGLVVSRNSYNEQFF. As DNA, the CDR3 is TGTGCTAGTGGTTTGGTTGTCAGCCGAAACTCCTACAATGAGCAGTTCTTC.

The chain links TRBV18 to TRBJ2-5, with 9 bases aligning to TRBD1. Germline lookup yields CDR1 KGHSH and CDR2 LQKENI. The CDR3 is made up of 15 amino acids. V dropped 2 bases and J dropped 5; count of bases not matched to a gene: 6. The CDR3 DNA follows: TGTGCCAGCTCACCATTACAGGGGGCGCAGGAGACCCAGTACTTC. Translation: CASSPLQGAQETQYF.

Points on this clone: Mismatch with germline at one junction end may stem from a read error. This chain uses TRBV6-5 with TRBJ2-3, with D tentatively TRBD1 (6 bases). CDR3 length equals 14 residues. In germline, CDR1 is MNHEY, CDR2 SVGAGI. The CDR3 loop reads CAGRQDSNTDTQYF. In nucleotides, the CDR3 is TGTGCCGGCAGACAGGACAGCAACACAGATACGCAGTATTTT.

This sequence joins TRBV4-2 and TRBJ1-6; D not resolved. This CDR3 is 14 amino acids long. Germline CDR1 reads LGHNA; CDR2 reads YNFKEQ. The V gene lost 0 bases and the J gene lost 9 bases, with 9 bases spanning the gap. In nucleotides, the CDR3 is TGTGCCAGCAGCCAAGAATGGAGTTTTTCACCCCTCCACTTT. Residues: CASSQEWSFSPLHF.

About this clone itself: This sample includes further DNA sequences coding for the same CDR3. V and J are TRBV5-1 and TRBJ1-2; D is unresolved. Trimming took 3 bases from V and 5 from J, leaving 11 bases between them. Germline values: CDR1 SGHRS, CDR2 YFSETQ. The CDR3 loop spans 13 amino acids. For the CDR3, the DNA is TGCGCCAGCAGCTCGGACGGAGGTTATGGCTACACCTTC. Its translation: CASSSDGGYGYTF.

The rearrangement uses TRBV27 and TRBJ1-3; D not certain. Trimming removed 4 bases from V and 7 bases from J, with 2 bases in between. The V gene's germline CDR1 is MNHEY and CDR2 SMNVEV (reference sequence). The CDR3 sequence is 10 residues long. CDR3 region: CASSSNTIYF. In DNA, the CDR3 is TGTGCCAGCAGTTCGAACACCATATATTTT.

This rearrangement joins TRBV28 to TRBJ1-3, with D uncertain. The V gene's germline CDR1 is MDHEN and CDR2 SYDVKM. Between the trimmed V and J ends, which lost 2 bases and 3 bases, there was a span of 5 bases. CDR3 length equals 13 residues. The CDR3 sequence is CASSLGVGNTIYF. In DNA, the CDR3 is TGTGCCAGCAGTTTAGGGGTTGGAAACACCATATATTTT. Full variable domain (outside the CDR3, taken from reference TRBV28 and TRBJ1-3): DVKVTQSSRYLVKRTGEKVFLECVQDMDHENMFWYRQDPGLGLRLIYFSYDVKMKEKGDIPEGYSVSREKKERFSLILESASTNQTSMYLCASSLGVGNTIYFGEGSWLTVV.